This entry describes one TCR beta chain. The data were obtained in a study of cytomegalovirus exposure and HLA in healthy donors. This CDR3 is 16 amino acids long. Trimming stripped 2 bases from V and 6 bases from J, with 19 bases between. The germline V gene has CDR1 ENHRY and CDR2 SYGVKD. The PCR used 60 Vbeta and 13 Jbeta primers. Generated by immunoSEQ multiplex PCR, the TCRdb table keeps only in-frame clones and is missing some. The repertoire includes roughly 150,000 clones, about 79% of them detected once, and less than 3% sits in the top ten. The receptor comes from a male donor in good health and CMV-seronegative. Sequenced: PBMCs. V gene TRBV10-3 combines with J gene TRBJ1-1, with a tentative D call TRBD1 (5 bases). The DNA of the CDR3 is TGTGCCATCAGTGAGAGAGGAGGGGCGACGTACTCTGAAGCTTTCTTT. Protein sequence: CAISERGGATYSEAFF.